This entry lists 20 T cell receptor beta chains sequenced from one sample in a study of T-cell memory formation after mild COVID-19. MiXCR, run by TCRdb on the 5' RACE reads, gives a single entry per CDR3 protein. The sample comprises about 320,000 distinct CDR3 sequences, around an eighth of which are singletons, and roughly a fifth rests with the top ten. Sample: PBMCs or a T cell subset sorted from them (not recorded which). These receptors were collected from a man aged 18 to 30 who had mild COVID-19 (a few samples of this study predate the infection). Cell type and time point are not known.

This chain joins TRBV9 and TRBJ2-5, with a tentative D call TRBD1 (6 bases). V lost 0 bases to trimming and J lost 5 bases, with 14 bases between them. In germline, CDR1 is SGDLS, CDR2 YYNGEE. This CDR3 comprises 15 residues. The CDR3 loop is CASSVVPTGSETQYF. In DNA, the CDR3 is TGTGCCAGCAGCGTAGTCCCGACAGGTTCGGAGACCCAGTACTTC.

A few counts support this clonotype. The gene calls are TRBV20-1 and TRBJ2-3; D might be TRBD2 (7 bases). CDR3 length: 12 amino acids. Germline V gene sequence: CDR1 DFQATT, CDR2 SNEGSKA (reference sequence). Trimming removed 5 bases from V and 5 bases from J, with 11 bases in between. Here the CDR3 DNA reads TGCAGTGCTGGGGGGGGCCAAGATACGCAGTATTTT. Translation: CSAGGGQDTQYF.

V is TRBV28 and J is TRBJ2-1; D gene uncertain. Germline CDR1 MDHEN, CDR2 SYDVKM. The CDR3 has 11 amino acids. The V and J ends lost 8 bases and 6 bases respectively, with 8 bases between them. CDR3 in DNA: TGTGCCAGCGCCCCTGGCAATGAGCAGTTCTTC. As protein: CASAPGNEQFF.

This clonotype was picked up many times. At one end the junction does not follow the germline gene, possibly because of a read error. V gene TRBV5-1 combines with J gene TRBJ1-1; D possibly corresponds to TRBD1 (6 bases). The germline CDR1 and CDR2 sequences are SGHRS and YFSETQ. The CDR3 spans 14 residues. CDR3 DNA sequence: TGTGCCAGCAGCTTAGAGGGGGTGAACACTGAAGCTTTCTTT. It yields the protein CASSLEGVNTEAFF.

In its sample, this clonotype was seen many times. The V gene is TRBV6-5, the J gene TRBJ1-1, with a tentative D call TRBD1 (5 bases). V was pared by 6 bases and J by 6 bases, with 17 bases between. This CDR3 is built from 14 residues. Germline CDR1 reads MNHEY; CDR2 reads SVGAGI. DNA of the CDR3: TGTGCCAGCAGCAACAAGGGGTATTTCTCTGAAGCTTTCTTT. Translated, it gives CASSNKGYFSEAFF.

This clonotype was detected only a few times. The gene calls are TRBV7-9 and TRBJ1-6; no clear D gene. CDR1 SEHNR and CDR2 FQNEAQ come from the germline V gene (reference sequence). The CDR3 contains 15 residues. V was pared by 1 base and J by 10 bases, with 14 bases between. CDR3 sequence reads: CASSLDGEGGSPLHF. In DNA, the CDR3 is TGTGCCAGCAGCTTAGACGGGGAAGGCGGATCACCCCTCCACTTT. Using reference TRBV7-9 and TRBJ1-6 for the parts outside the CDR3, the full variable domain is DTGVSQNPRHKITKRGQNVTFRCDPISEHNRLYWYRQTLGQGPEFLTYFQNEAQLEKSRLLSDRFSAERPKGSFSTLEIQRTEQGDSAMYLCASSLDGEGGSPLHFGNGTRLTVT.

This clonotype has more than one count but fewer than ten. The chain employs TRBV4-1 and TRBJ1-5; D unresolved. The CDR3 is 15 residues long. The V end lost 0 bases, the J end lost 6 bases, and 12 bases lay between the germline ends. The germline CDR1 and CDR2 sequences are MGHRA and YSYEKL. DNA for the CDR3: TGCGCCAGCAGCCAAGATCACTCGGGGTTTCAGCCCCAGCATTTT. It encodes CASSQDHSGFQPQHF.

In this sample, this clonotype turned up a few times. This chain joins TRBV4-1 and TRBJ1-5; a possible D gene is TRBD1 (5 bases). There are 15 residues in the CDR3. Trimming shortened V by 0 bases and J by 6 bases, and 12 bases separated the two germline ends. The V gene's germline CDR1 is MGHRA and CDR2 YSYEKL. In nucleotides, the CDR3 is TGCGCCAGCAGCCAAGATTTCAGGGTCGGTCAGCCCCAGCATTTT. It specifies CASSQDFRVGQPQHF.

The chain employs TRBV9 and TRBJ2-3; 8 nucleotides line up with TRBD1. The germline V gene has CDR1 SGDLS and CDR2 YYNGEE. This CDR3 has 15 residues. The trim removed 3 bases at V and 1 base at J, leaving 4 bases unmatched. The CDR3 here is CASSAGQGGTDTQYF. Here the CDR3 DNA reads TGTGCCAGCAGCGCTGGACAGGGCGGCACAGATACGCAGTATTTT.

The CDR3: CASSYSIVETEQFF. CDR3 DNA: TGTGCCAGCAGTTACTCGATAGTGGAGACTGAGCAGTTCTTC. The chain couples TRBV6-5 to TRBJ2-1; no firm D call. This CDR3 comprises 14 residues. The germline CDR1 and CDR2 sequences are MNHEY and SVGAGI. V shed 0 bases and J shed 9 bases, with 12 bases lying between them.

This clonotype was picked up one time. The chain recombines TRBV7-8 with TRBJ1-6; tentatively, D is TRBD1 (6 bases). Germline V gene data show CDR1 as SGHVS and CDR2 as FQNEAQ. V was cut by 1 base and J by 7 bases, with 17 bases left in between. This CDR3 spans 17 amino acids. CDR3 nucleotides: TGTGCCAGCAGCTTAGAAGCAGGGGCGTACACGAATTCACCCCTCCACTTT. Amino acids: CASSLEAGAYTNSPLHF.

For the CDR3, the DNA is TGCAGTGCTTCCAGGCAGGGGCTAACCTCCTACGAGCAGTACGTC. This codes for CSASRQGLTSYEQYV. The chain joins TRBV20-1 to TRBJ2-7, with a weak D call TRBD1 (6 bases). V was trimmed by 5 bases and J by 0 bases, leaving 17 bases between them. Germline V gene data show CDR1 as DFQATT and CDR2 as SNEGSKA (reference sequence). CDR3 length: 15 amino acids.

The sample holds a few counts of this clonotype. The V gene is TRBV18, the J gene TRBJ2-7; D not resolved. Germline V gene lookup returns CDR1 KGHSH and CDR2 LQKENI. V was pared by 6 bases and J by 2 bases, with 14 bases between. The CDR3 has 14 residues. The CDR3 DNA reads TGTGCCAGCTCCCTTGGCGGCCGAACCTACGAGCAGTACTTC. Translation: CASSLGGRTYEQYF.

This clonotype was found a few times. The CDR3, as DNA: TGTGCCAGCAGCTTTACAGGGGGCGATCAGCCCCAGCATTTT. Amino acids: CASSFTGGDQPQHF. V and J are TRBV12-3 or TRBV12-4 and TRBJ1-5; 9 nucleotides match TRBD1. CDR3 length: 14 residues. Trimming took 6 bases from V and 5 from J; bases not matched to a gene: 5.

A few counts support this clonotype. The genes are TRBV12-5 and TRBJ2-3; D remains unclear. Looked up from germline, CDR1 is LGHNT and CDR2 is FRNRAP. The V gene lost 1 base and the J gene lost 3 bases, with 8 bases spanning the gap. The CDR3 totals 14 residues. CDR3 sequence (DNA): TGTGCTAGTGGTTTGGATCTGGGGACAGATACGCAGTATTTT. Encoded protein: CASGLDLGTDTQYF.

This chain joins TRBV6-6 and TRBJ1-1; D unresolved. There are 13 residues in the CDR3. Germline CDR1 MNHNY, CDR2 SVGAGI (reference sequence). Trimming took 3 bases from V and 6 from J, leaving 11 bases between them. The CDR3 region is CASSYPPPAEAFF. As DNA, the CDR3 is TGTGCCAGCAGTTATCCTCCGCCCGCTGAAGCTTTCTTT.

This chain links TRBV4-1 with TRBJ2-7; TRBD1 might be the D (7 bases). The CDR3 has 13 amino acids. Per germline, CDR1 MGHRA and CDR2 YSYEKL. V lost 4 bases and J lost 5, with 12 bases in between. The CDR3 reads CASSPGRGDEQYV. CDR3 nucleotides: TGCGCCAGCAGCCCCGGCAGGGGGGACGAGCAGTACGTC.

This clonotype has a handful of counts. This chain links TRBV21-1 with TRBJ1-1; TRBD1 is the table's D call and was not checked against the DNA. TRBV21-1 is termed a pseudogene. The CDR3 sequence is 16 residues long. The CDR3, as DNA: TGTGCCAGCAGCAAAGGTCCCGACCTGGACAGGGGTAGAGCTTTCTTT. It translates to CASSKGPDLDRGRAFF.

V is TRBV7-9 and J is TRBJ2-7, with 11 nucleotides matching TRBD1. The length of the CDR3 is 15 residues. Germline V gives CDR1 SEHNR, CDR2 FQNEAQ (reference sequence). V shed 5 bases, J shed 3 bases, and the junction held 6 bases outside the gene matches. The CDR3: CASSERTGGLYEQYF. The DNA of the CDR3 is TGTGCCAGCAGCGAGCGGACAGGGGGCCTCTACGAGCAGTACTTC.

The chain carries TRBV7-9 and TRBJ2-6; D call uncertain. The CDR3 runs to 11 residues. The germline V gene encodes CDR1 SEHNR and CDR2 FQNEAQ (reference sequence). Trimming left V 8 bases short and J 13 bases short, with 12 bases between. In DNA form, the CDR3 reads TGTGCCAGCGAAAGAGTCGGGGTCCTGACTTTC. Its translation is CASERVGVLTF. Together with reference TRBV7-9 and TRBJ2-6, the CDR3 gives the full variable domain: DTGVSQNPRHKITKRGQNVTFRCDPISEHNRLYWYRQTLGQGPEFLTYFQNEAQLEKSRLLSDRFSAERPKGSFSTLEIQRTEQGDSAMYLCASERVGVLTFGAGSRLTVL.